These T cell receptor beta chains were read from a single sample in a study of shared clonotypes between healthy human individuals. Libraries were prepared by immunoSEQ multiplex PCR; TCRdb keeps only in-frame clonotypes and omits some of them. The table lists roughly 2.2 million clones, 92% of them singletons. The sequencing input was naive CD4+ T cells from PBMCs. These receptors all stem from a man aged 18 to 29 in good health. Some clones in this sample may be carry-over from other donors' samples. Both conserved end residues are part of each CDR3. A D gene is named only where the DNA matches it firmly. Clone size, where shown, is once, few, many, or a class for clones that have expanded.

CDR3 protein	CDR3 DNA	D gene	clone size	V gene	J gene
CASSPHALAGGPDEQFF	TGTGCCAGCAGCCCCCACGCCCTAGCGGGAGGGCCCGATGAGCAGTTCTTC	TRBD2	-	TRBV4-2	TRBJ2-1
CAISPTGTGAYNEQFF	TGTGCCATCAGTCCTACCGGGACAGGGGCATACAATGAGCAGTTCTTC	TRBD1	-	TRBV10-3	TRBJ2-1
CASSPGTELGETQYF	TGTGCCAGCAGCCCGGGGACAGAACTAGGGGAGACCCAGTACTTC	TRBD1	-	TRBV11-3	TRBJ2-5
CASSSGTSGSNEQFF	TGCGCCAGCAGCTCCGGGACTAGCGGGAGCAATGAGCAGTTCTTC	TRBD2	-	TRBV5-1	TRBJ2-1
CASSLAIQETQYF	TGTGCCAGCTCACTAGCGATACAAGAGACCCAGTACTTC	-	-	TRBV18	TRBJ2-5
CSVRGAGANTEAFF	TGCAGCGTTCGTGGGGCAGGGGCCAACACTGAAGCTTTCTTT	-	-	TRBV29-1	TRBJ1-1
CASSSLPGQNQPQHF	TGTGCCAGCAGTTCGTTGCCGGGACAGAATCAGCCCCAGCATTTT	TRBD1	-	TRBV6-5	TRBJ1-5
CASSLGLAGASLTDTQYF	TGTGCCAGTAGTCTGGGACTAGCGGGAGCTTCGTTAACAGATACGCAGTATTTT	TRBD2	-	TRBV19	TRBJ2-3
CASSEVRDRGGTF	TGTGCCAGCAGCGAAGTTAGGGACAGGGGAGGCACCTTC	TRBD1	-	TRBV7-9	TRBJ1-2
CASCWTSGPANEQFF	TGTGCCAGCTGTTGGACTAGCGGGCCGGCCAATGAGCAGTTCTTC	TRBD2	-	TRBV28	TRBJ2-1
CASSRERIGYTF	TGTGCCAGCAGCCGTGAGAGGATAGGCTACACCTTC	-	-	TRBV5-5	TRBJ1-2
CASSFRPGGLFF	TGTGCCAGCAGTTTCCGTCCGGGAGGACTGTTTTTT	-	few	TRBV28	TRBJ1-4
CASSFSSLEKGADGGYTF	TGTGCCAGCAGCTTTTCCTCCCTGGAGAAGGGGGCAGACGGTGGCTACACCTTC	TRBD1	-	TRBV7-2	TRBJ1-2
CASSLAFSSPTYEQYF	TGCGCCAGCAGCTTGGCTTTTAGTTCCCCTACCTACGAGCAGTACTTC	-	-	TRBV5-1	TRBJ2-7
CASSPLRAWADTQYF	TGTGCCAGCAGCCCCCTACGGGCTTGGGCAGATACGCAGTATTTT	-	once	TRBV28	TRBJ2-3
CASSNGLAALYEQYF	TGTGCCAGCAGCAACGGACTAGCGGCACTTTACGAGCAGTACTTC	TRBD2	-	TRBV7-9	TRBJ2-7
CASSDSSQGSYEQYF	TGTGCCAGCAGTGACTCGAGTCAGGGCAGCTACGAGCAGTACTTC	-	-	TRBV6-4	TRBJ2-7
CASTMNPGWPYEQYF	TGTGCCAGCACCATGAACCCGGGCTGGCCCTACGAGCAGTACTTC	-	-	TRBV27	TRBJ2-7
CASSLRKTNTEAFF	TGTGCCAGCAGCCTGAGGAAAACGAACACTGAAGCTTTCTTT	-	once	TRBV13	TRBJ1-1
CASSLSLEARAVNSYEQYF	TGTGCCAGCAGTTTATCACTTGAGGCTAGAGCGGTTAACTCCTACGAGCAGTACTTC	-	once	TRBV28	TRBJ2-7
CASSLMWQETQYF	TGCGCCAGCAGCCTGATGTGGCAAGAGACCCAGTACTTC	-	-	TRBV5-1	TRBJ2-5
CASSVAGTLKAEQFF	TGTGCCAGCAGCGTAGCAGGGACCCTAAAAGCTGAGCAGTTCTTC	-	-	TRBV9	TRBJ2-1
CASSSSGAGKNNEQFF	TGTGCCAGCAGCTCCTCCGGAGCGGGAAAGAACAATGAGCAGTTCTTC	TRBD2	-	TRBV7-9	TRBJ2-1
CASSLRYGDRGRNEQFF	TGTGCCAGCAGTTTACGTTACGGGGACAGGGGGCGAAATGAGCAGTTCTTC	TRBD1	-	TRBV27	TRBJ2-1
CSAGPGFGYTF	TGCAGCGCTGGACCGGGTTTTGGCTACACCTTC	-	-	TRBV29-1	TRBJ1-2
CASSLRDRGPTGSYEQYF	TGCGCCAGCAGCTTGCGGGACAGGGGTCCCACGGGCTCCTACGAGCAGTACTTC	TRBD1	-	TRBV5-1	TRBJ2-7
CASSQDSRSYNSPLHF	TGTGCCAGCAGCCAAGACTCCCGCTCCTATAATTCACCCCTCCACTTT	-	-	TRBV4-2	TRBJ1-6
CASSPGTSYNEQFF	TGTGCCAGCAGTCCAGGGACTTCTTACAATGAGCAGTTCTTC	-	-	TRBV28	TRBJ2-1
CASSLERDNEQFF	TGTGCCAGCAGCTTAGAAAGGGACAATGAGCAGTTCTTC	-	-	TRBV11-2	TRBJ2-1
CASSKQGPAVYEQYF	TGTGCCAGCAGTAAACAGGGCCCTGCCGTGTACGAGCAGTACTTC	-	-	TRBV6-5	TRBJ2-7
CAVSGGGYQPQHF	TGTGCCGTTTCAGGGGGCGGGTATCAGCCCCAGCATTTT	TRBD1	-	TRBV6-1	TRBJ1-5
CASSSGQAGTGELFF	TGTGCCAGCAGTTCCGGACAGGCGGGAACCGGGGAGCTGTTTTTT	-	-	TRBV27	TRBJ2-2
CASTPSYEQYF	TGTGCCAGCACCCCCTCCTACGAGCAGTACTTC	-	-	TRBV11-2	TRBJ2-7
CASSSARVADTQYF	TGTGCCAGCAGCTCTGCTAGAGTGGCAGATACGCAGTATTTT	-	once	TRBV7-3	TRBJ2-3
CASSPWTDTDTQYF	TGTGCCAGCAGCCCCTGGACGGACACAGATACGCAGTATTTT	-	-	TRBV7-2	TRBJ2-3
CASSIDRGRPSGVINQPQHF	TGTGCCAGTAGTATCGACAGGGGGCGGCCGAGCGGAGTGATCAATCAGCCCCAGCATTTT	TRBD1	-	TRBV19	TRBJ1-5
CASNIRGGQGLYGYTF	TGTGCCAGCAACATTAGGGGAGGACAGGGGTTATATGGCTACACCTTC	TRBD1	-	TRBV28	TRBJ1-2
CASSGSGLARSGELFF	TGTGCCAGCAGCGGTTCGGGACTAGCGAGATCCGGGGAGCTGTTTTTT	TRBD2	-	TRBV9	TRBJ2-2
CASSMTSGAINEQYF	TGTGCCAGCTCGATGACTAGCGGGGCAATCAACGAGCAGTACTTC	TRBD2	once	TRBV18	TRBJ2-7
CSAPPLGGESAAFF	TGCAGCGCCCCCCCCCTGGGGGGGGAAAGTGCAGCTTTCTTT	-	-	TRBV29-1	TRBJ1-1
CASSHPGIVAGGVREQFF	TGTGCCAGCAGCCACCCCGGGATCGTAGCGGGAGGAGTTCGTGAGCAGTTCTTC	TRBD2	-	TRBV25-1	TRBJ2-1
CARPRDPREQFF	TGTGCCAGACCCCGGGACCCCCGGGAGCAGTTCTTC	-	once	TRBV18	TRBJ2-1
CASSLQGGTNTGELFF	TGCGCCAGCAGCTTACAGGGGGGTACGAACACCGGGGAGCTGTTTTTT	TRBD1	once	TRBV5-1	TRBJ2-2
CASSLRLAGFQETQYF	TGTGCCAGCAGTTTACGACTAGCGGGGTTCCAAGAGACCCAGTACTTC	TRBD2	once	TRBV28	TRBJ2-5
CASSFTMLNYEQYF	TGTGCCAGCAGTTTTACCATGTTAAACTACGAGCAGTACTTC	-	once	TRBV27	TRBJ2-7
CAGGRQFAYEQYF	TGTGCCGGGGGGAGACAGTTTGCCTACGAGCAGTACTTC	-	-	TRBV2	TRBJ2-7
CASGDGTSPETQYF	TGCGCCAGCGGCGACGGAACCTCCCCAGAGACCCAGTACTTC	-	-	TRBV5-1	TRBJ2-5
CASSLMGQDTYNEQFF	TGCGCCAGCAGCTTAATGGGACAGGACACCTACAATGAGCAGTTCTTC	TRBD1	-	TRBV5-1	TRBJ2-1
CASSSRATPYNEQFF	TGTGCCAGCAGTTCCCGGGCCACTCCCTACAATGAGCAGTTCTTC	-	-	TRBV28	TRBJ2-1
CASSPRREQYF	TGTGCCAGCAGTCCTCGGCGGGAGCAGTACTTC	-	-	TRBV28	TRBJ2-7
CAWSDARGVAFF	TGTGCCTGGAGTGATGCCAGGGGGGTAGCTTTCTTT	TRBD1	-	TRBV30	TRBJ1-1
CASSLGQGYGYTF	TGTGCCAGCAGCTTAGGACAGGGTTATGGCTACACCTTC	TRBD1	-	TRBV7-9	TRBJ1-2
CASKKTGGLPLYEQYF	TGTGCCAGCAAAAAAACAGGGGGCTTACCCCTCTACGAGCAGTACTTC	-	-	TRBV21-1	TRBJ2-7
CASSLVQETQYF	TGCGCCAGCAGCCTTGTCCAAGAGACCCAGTACTTC	-	-	TRBV5-1	TRBJ2-5
CASSGAGTQYF	TGTGCCAGCTCAGGTGCGGGGACGCAGTATTTT	-	few	TRBV18	TRBJ2-3